The rows below give T cell receptor beta chains drawn from one sample of a study of T cell responses to AZD1222 COVID-19 vaccine. The assay was immunoSEQ multiplex PCR, and TCRdb's table has in-frame clones only and misses some. Of more than 140,000 clones in the sample, more than 75% are singletons; the top ten hold roughly 5%. Specimen: peripheral blood, collected on day 0 of AZD1222 vaccination. The receptors were gathered from an adult in good health. The CDR3 runs from the conserved cysteine through the conserved F or W. Each record gives: clone size, J gene, D gene, V gene, CDR3 protein, CDR3 DNA. D genes are given only for firm matches. Clone size is given for some rows only: seen once, a few or many times, or a class if the clone is expanded.

>NA|TRBJ2-5|NA|TRBV5-8
CASSFGPGETQYF
TGTGCCAGCAGCTTCGGACCCGGCGAGACCCAGTACTTC
>NA|TRBJ2-6|TRBD1|TRBV7-3
CASSPGGSGANVLTF
TGTGCCAGCAGCCCAGGGGGTTCTGGGGCCAACGTCCTGACTTTC
>few|TRBJ1-1|TRBD1|TRBV5-1
CASSLRGGSIVNTEAFF
TGCGCCAGCAGCTTGAGAGGGGGCTCTATCGTGAACACTGAAGCTTTCTTT
>NA|TRBJ2-7|NA|TRBV27
CASSPDSSYEQYF
TGTGCCAGCAGTCCCGACAGTTCCTACGAGCAGTACTTC
>NA|TRBJ2-7|TRBD2|TRBV9
CASSVASGSYEQYF
TGTGCCAGCAGCGTAGCTAGCGGCTCCTACGAGCAGTACTTC
>NA|TRBJ1-2|NA|TRBV28
CASSTGTRVYGYTF
TGTGCCAGCAGTACCGGGACAAGGGTCTATGGCTACACCTTC
>NA|TRBJ2-7|NA|TRBV28
CASSLSYDEQYF
TGTGCCAGCAGTTTATCTTACGATGAGCAGTACTTC
>NA|TRBJ1-4|NA|TRBV27
CASSPPPGAGANEKLFF
TGTGCCAGCAGTCCACCCCCCGGGGCGGGGGCTAATGAAAAACTGTTTTTT
>NA|TRBJ1-1|NA|TRBV19
CASSMRRTGDTEAFF
TGTGCCAGTAGTATGAGGCGGACCGGAGACACTGAAGCTTTCTTT
>NA|TRBJ2-2|TRBD2|TRBV15
CATSASGYPGELFF
TGTGCCACCAGCGCTAGCGGGTACCCCGGGGAGCTGTTTTTT
>once|TRBJ2-3|NA|TRBV28
CASSLSTDTQYF
TGTGCCAGCAGTCTTAGCACAGATACGCAGTATTTT
>NA|TRBJ1-2|TRBD1|TRBV2
CASREGTGKNYGYTF
TGTGCCAGCAGAGAAGGGACAGGGAAGAACTATGGCTACACCTTC
>NA|TRBJ1-5|TRBD1|TRBV15
CATRDQGARQPQHF
TGTGCCACCAGAGATCAGGGGGCCCGTCAGCCCCAGCATTTT
>NA|TRBJ2-5|TRBD2|TRBV6-2/TRBV6-3
CASSSDRTSGIGTQYF
TGTGCCAGCAGTTCCGATAGGACTAGCGGGATTGGGACCCAGTACTTC
>NA|TRBJ2-2|TRBD2|TRBV19
CASRAGGATGELFF
TGTGCCAGTAGGGCCGGGGGGGCCACCGGGGAGCTGTTTTTT
>NA|TRBJ2-7|NA|TRBV10-2
CASTADGPYEQYF
TGCGCCAGCACCGCGGACGGACCCTACGAGCAGTACTTC
>NA|TRBJ2-3|NA|TRBV24-1
CATSDSGAGRTDTQYF
TGTGCCACCAGTGATTCCGGGGCAGGTAGGACAGATACGCAGTATTTT
>NA|TRBJ2-3|TRBD2|TRBV19
CASSIARTSQDTQYF
TGTGCCAGTAGTATAGCCCGGACTAGCCAGGATACGCAGTATTTT
>once|TRBJ2-3|NA|TRBV18
CASSPVRGPDTQYF
TGTGCCAGCTCACCAGTCCGGGGGCCAGATACGCAGTATTTT
>few|TRBJ2-7|NA|TRBV7-2
CASSLTSSYEQYF
TGTGCCAGCAGCTTGACCAGCTCCTACGAGCAGTACTTC
>NA|TRBJ1-1|NA|TRBV7-9
CASSPLGTEAFF
TGTGCCAGCAGCCCGCTGGGGACTGAAGCTTTCTTT
>NA|TRBJ1-1|TRBD1|TRBV10-3
CAISRQGPPTEAFF
TGTGCCATCAGTAGACAGGGGCCCCCTACTGAAGCTTTCTTT
>once|TRBJ2-5|NA|TRBV6-2/TRBV6-3
CASSYPNRDSIEETQYF
TGTGCCAGCAGTTACCCAAACAGGGATTCGATCGAGGAGACCCAGTACTTC
>NA|TRBJ2-7|NA|TRBV19
CASSGHLEQYF
TGTGCCAGTAGTGGACATTTGGAGCAGTACTTC
>NA|TRBJ2-3|TRBD2|TRBV29-1
CSAWGLDGTDTQYF
TGCAGCGCCTGGGGACTAGACGGCACAGATACGCAGTATTTT
>NA|TRBJ2-7|NA|TRBV7-9
CASSLGIAYEQYF
TGTGCCAGCAGCTTAGGTATTGCCTACGAGCAGTACTTC
>NA|TRBJ2-7|TRBD2|TRBV7-2
CASSFEGGLSYEQYF
TGTGCCAGCAGCTTTGAGGGAGGGCTCTCCTACGAGCAGTACTTC
>NA|TRBJ1-4|NA|TRBV27
CASRPNEKLFF
TGTGCCAGCAGACCGAATGAAAAACTGTTTTTT
>NA|TRBJ2-7|TRBD2|TRBV11-2
CASSTTTSGTEQYF
TGTGCCAGCAGCACTACGACTAGCGGGACTGAGCAGTACTTC
>NA|TRBJ2-7|TRBD2|TRBV20-1
CSASSRTSGFSYEQYF
TGCAGTGCTAGTAGTAGGACTAGCGGTTTCTCCTACGAGCAGTACTTC
>NA|TRBJ1-3|NA|TRBV3-1/TRBV3-2
CASSRKWLSGNTIYF
TGTGCCAGCAGCCGTAAATGGCTCTCTGGAAACACCATATATTTT
>NA|TRBJ2-2|TRBD1|TRBV27
CASSSPPGQGANTGELFF
TGTGCCAGCAGTTCACCTCCGGGACAGGGGGCAAACACCGGGGAGCTGTTTTTT
>NA|TRBJ2-4|TRBD2|TRBV3-1/TRBV3-2
CASRPFMREGLFKAKNIQYF
TGTGCCAGCAGACCGTTCATGCGGGAGGGCCTTTTTAAGGCCAAAAACATTCAGTACTTC
>NA|TRBJ2-7|NA|TRBV19
CASSIGPVYYEQYF
TGTGCCAGTAGTATAGGCCCCGTATACTACGAGCAGTACTTC
>NA|TRBJ1-1|TRBD1|TRBV19
CASSTLGQGASTEAFF
TGTGCCAGTAGTACCCTTGGACAGGGTGCAAGCACTGAAGCTTTCTTT
>few|TRBJ2-1|TRBD2|TRBV28
CASSFQPGLAGGPLFF
TGTGCCAGCAGTTTCCAGCCGGGACTAGCGGGAGGGCCGTTGTTCTTC
>NA|TRBJ2-4|TRBD1|TRBV10-2
CASSDPGGQGNIQYF
TGCGCCAGCAGTGACCCCGGGGGACAGGGGAACATTCAGTACTTC
>NA|TRBJ1-3|NA|TRBV5-8
CASSLRDISGNTIYF
TGTGCCAGCAGCTTGCGGGATATCTCTGGAAACACCATATATTTT
>NA|TRBJ1-5|TRBD1|TRBV19
CASSFGQANQPQHF
TGTGCCAGTAGTTTCGGACAGGCAAATCAGCCCCAGCATTTT
>NA|TRBJ1-1|NA|TRBV27
CASSLSRGHTEAFF
TGTGCCAGCAGTTTATCTAGGGGACACACTGAAGCTTTCTTT
>NA|TRBJ2-2|TRBD2|TRBV7-2
CASSFSSGSGGELFF
TGTGCCAGCAGCTTCTCTAGCGGGAGTGGCGGGGAGCTGTTTTTT